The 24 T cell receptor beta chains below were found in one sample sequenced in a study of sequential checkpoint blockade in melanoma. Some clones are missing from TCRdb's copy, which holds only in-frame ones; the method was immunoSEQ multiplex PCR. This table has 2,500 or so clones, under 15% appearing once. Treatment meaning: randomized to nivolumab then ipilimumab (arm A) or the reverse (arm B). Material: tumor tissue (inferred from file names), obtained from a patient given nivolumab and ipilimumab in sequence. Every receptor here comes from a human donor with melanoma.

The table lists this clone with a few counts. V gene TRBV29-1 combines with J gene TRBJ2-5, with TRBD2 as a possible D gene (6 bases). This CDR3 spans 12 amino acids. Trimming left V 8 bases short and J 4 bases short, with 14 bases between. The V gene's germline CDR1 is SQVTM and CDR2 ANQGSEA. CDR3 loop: CSLGDGGETQYF. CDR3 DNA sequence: TGCAGCCTTGGTGACGGGGGAGAGACCCAGTACTTC.

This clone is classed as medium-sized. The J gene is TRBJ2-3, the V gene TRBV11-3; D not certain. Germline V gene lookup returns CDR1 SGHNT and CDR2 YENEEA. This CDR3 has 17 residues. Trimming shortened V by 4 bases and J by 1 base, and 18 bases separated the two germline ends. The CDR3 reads CASSSRARLGGTDTQYF. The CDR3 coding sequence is TGTGCCAGCAGCTCACGGGCCCGTTTAGGTGGCACAGATACGCAGTATTTT.

In DNA form, the CDR3 reads TGTGCTAGTGGTTTGGCAGGGGTTATAGAAGCTTTCTTT. This encodes CASGLAGVIEAFF. The chain is built from TRBV12-5 and TRBJ1-1, with D perhaps TRBD1 (6 bases). V was cut by 1 base and J by 8 bases, with 11 bases left in between. The germline CDR1 and CDR2 sequences are LGHNT and FRNRAP. The CDR3 length is 13 residues.

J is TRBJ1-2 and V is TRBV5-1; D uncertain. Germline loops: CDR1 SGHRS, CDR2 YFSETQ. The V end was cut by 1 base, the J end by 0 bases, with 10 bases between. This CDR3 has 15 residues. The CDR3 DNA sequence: TGCGCCAGCAGCTTGTTGCCAGAGACTAACTATGGCTACACCTTC. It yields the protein CASSLLPETNYGYTF.

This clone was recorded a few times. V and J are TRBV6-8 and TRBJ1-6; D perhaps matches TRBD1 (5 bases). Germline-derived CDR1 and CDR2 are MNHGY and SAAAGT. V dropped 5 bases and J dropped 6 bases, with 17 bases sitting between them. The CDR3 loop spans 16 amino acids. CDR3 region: CASSPPGAEANSPLHF. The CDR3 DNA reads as TGTGCCAGCAGTCCCCCTGGGGCAGAGGCTAATTCACCCCTCCACTTT.

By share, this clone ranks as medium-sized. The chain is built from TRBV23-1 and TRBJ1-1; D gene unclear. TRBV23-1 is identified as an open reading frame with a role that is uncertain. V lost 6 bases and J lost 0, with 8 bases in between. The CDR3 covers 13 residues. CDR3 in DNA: TGCGCCAGCAGCTTACAGATGAACACTGAAGCTTTCTTT. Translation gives CASSLQMNTEAFF.

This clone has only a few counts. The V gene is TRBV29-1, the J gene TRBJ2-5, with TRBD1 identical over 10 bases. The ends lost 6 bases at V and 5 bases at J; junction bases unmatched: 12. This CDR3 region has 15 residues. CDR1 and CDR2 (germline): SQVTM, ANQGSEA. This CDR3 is CSVTRTGGFEETQYF. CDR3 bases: TGCAGCGTCACTCGGACAGGGGGTTTTGAGGAGACCCAGTACTTC.

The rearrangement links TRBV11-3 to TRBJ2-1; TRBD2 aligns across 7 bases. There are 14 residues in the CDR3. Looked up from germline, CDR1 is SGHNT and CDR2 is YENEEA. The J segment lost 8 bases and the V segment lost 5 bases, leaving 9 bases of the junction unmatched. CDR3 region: CASSAPSRGDEQFF. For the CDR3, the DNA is TGTGCCAGCAGCGCACCCTCCCGGGGGGATGAGCAGTTCTTC.

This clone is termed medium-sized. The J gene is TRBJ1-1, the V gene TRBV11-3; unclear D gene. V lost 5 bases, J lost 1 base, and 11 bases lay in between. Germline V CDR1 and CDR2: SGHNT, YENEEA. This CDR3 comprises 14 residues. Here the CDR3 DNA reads TGTGCCAGCAGCCCGAATGGGCCGAACACTGAAGCTTTCTTT. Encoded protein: CASSPNGPNTEAFF.

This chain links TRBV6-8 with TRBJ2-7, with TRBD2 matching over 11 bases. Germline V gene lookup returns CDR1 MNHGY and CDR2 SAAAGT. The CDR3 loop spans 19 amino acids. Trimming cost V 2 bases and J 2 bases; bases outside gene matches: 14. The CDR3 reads CASSYPSSGTSGLPYEQYF. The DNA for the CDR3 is TGTGCCAGCAGTTACCCCTCTTCCGGGACTAGCGGCTTACCCTACGAGCAGTACTTC.

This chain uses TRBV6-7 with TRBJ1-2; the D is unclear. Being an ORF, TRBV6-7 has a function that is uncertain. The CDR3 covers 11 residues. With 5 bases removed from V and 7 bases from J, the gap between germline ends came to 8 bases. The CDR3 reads CASSEISGYTF. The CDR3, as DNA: TGTGCCAGCAGTGAAATTAGTGGCTACACCTTC.

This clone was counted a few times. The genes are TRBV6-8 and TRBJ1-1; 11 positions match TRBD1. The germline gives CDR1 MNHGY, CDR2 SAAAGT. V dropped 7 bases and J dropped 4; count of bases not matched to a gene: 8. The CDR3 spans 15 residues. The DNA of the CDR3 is TGTGCCAGCACAAGGACAGGGGGCAAAGGCACTGAAGCTTTCTTT. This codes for CASTRTGGKGTEAFF.

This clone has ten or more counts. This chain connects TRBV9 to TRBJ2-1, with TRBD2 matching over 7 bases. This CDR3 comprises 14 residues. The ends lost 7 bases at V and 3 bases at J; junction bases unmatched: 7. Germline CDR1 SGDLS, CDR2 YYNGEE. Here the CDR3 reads CASGPSGNYNEQFF. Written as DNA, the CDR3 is TGTGCCAGCGGGCCTAGCGGAAACTACAATGAGCAGTTCTTC.

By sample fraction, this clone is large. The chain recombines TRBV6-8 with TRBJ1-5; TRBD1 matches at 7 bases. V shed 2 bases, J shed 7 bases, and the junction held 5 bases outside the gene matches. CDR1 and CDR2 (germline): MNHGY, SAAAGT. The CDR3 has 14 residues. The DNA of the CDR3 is TGTGCCAGCAGTTACGCCCCGGACAGGCAGCCCCAGCATTTT. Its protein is CASSYAPDRQPQHF.

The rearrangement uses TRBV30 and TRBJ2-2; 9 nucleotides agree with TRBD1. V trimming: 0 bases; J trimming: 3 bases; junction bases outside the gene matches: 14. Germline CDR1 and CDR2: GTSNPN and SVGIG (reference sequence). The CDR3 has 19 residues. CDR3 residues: CAWSVLSRDREFYTGELFF. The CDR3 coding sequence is TGTGCCTGGAGTGTCCTTTCCCGGGACAGGGAATTTTACACCGGGGAGCTGTTTTTT.

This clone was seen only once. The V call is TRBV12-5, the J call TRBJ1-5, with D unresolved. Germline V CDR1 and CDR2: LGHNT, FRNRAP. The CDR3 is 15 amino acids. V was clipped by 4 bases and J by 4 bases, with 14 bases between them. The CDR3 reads CASGSLVAGNQPQHF. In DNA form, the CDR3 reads TGTGCTAGTGGTTCCCTTGTCGCAGGAAATCAGCCCCAGCATTTT. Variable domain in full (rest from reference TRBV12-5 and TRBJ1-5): DARVTQTPRHKVTEMGQEVTMRCQPILGHNTVFWYRQTMMQGLELLAYFRNRAPLDDSGMPKDRFSAEMPDATLATLKIQPSEPRDSAVYFCASGSLVAGNQPQHFGDGTRLSIL.

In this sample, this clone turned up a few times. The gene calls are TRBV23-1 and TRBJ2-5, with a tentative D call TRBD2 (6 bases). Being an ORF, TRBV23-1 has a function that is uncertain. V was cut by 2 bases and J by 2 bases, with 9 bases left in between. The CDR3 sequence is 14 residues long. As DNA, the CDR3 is TGCGCCAGCAGTCAACAGGGAGGTCAAGAGACCCAGTACTTC. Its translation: CASSQQGGQETQYF.

This CDR3 is CASSQDWSASPYEQYF. The DNA for the CDR3 is TGTGCCAGCAGCCAAGATTGGTCCGCGAGCCCCTACGAGCAGTACTTC. This rearrangement joins TRBV7-6 to TRBJ2-7; D not certain. The V end lost 5 bases, the J end lost 2 bases, and 19 bases lay between the germline ends. Germline CDR1 is SGHVS and CDR2 is FNYEAQ. This CDR3 spans 16 amino acids.

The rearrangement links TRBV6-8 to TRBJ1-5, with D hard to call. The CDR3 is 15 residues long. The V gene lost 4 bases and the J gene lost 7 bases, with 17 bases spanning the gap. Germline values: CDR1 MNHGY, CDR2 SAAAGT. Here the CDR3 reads CASSSLPGASQPQHF. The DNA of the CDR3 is TGTGCCAGCAGTTCCCTACCGGGAGCTTCCCAGCCCCAGCATTTT.

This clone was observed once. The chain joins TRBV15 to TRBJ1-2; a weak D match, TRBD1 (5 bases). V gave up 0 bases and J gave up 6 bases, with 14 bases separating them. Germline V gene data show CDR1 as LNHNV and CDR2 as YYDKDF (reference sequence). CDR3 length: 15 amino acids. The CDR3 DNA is TGTGCCACCAGCAGAGAGGCAGGGAATTTGGATGGCTACACCTTC. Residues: CATSREAGNLDGYTF.

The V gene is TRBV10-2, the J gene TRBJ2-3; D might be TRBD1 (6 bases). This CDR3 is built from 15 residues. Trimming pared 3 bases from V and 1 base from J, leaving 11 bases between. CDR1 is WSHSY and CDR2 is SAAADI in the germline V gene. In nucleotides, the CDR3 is TGCGCCAGCAGTGACGCACAGGGAGGCACAGATACGCAGTATTTT. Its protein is CASSDAQGGTDTQYF.

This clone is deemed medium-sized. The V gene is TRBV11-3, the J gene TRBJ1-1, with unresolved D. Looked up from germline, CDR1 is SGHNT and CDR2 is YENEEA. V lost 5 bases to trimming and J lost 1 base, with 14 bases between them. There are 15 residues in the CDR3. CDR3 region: CASSRRTGGNTEAFF. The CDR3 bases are TGTGCCAGCAGCCGACGCACGGGCGGGAACACTGAAGCTTTCTTT. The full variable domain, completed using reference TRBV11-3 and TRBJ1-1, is EAGVVQSPRYKIIEKKQPVAFWCNPISGHNTLYWYLQNLGQGPELLIRYENEEAVDDSQLPKDRFSAERLKGVDSTLKIQPAELGDSAVYLCASSRRTGGNTEAFFGQGTRLTVV.

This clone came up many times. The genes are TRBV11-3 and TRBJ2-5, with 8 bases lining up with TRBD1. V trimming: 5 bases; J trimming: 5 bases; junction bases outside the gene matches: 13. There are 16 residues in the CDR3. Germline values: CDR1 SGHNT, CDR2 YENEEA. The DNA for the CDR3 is TGTGCCAGCAGCCAAAGACAGGGGTTGCGGGCGGAGACCCAGTACTTC. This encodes CASSQRQGLRAETQYF.

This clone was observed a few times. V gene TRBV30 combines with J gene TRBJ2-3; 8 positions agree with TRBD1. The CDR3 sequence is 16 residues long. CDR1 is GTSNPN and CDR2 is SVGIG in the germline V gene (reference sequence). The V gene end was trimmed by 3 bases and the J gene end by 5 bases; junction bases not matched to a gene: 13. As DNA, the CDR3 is TGTGCCTGGAGCCTGCAAGGGACAGGAAAAGGAGATACGCAGTATTTT. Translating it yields CAWSLQGTGKGDTQYF.